These T cell receptor beta chains were read from a single sample in a study of cytomegalovirus exposure and HLA in healthy donors. The table came from immunoSEQ multiplex PCR; TCRdb's copy has only in-frame clones and leaves some out. Here the sample table reports roughly 120,000 clones. Sequenced input: PBMCs. The receptors come from a man between 18 and 29 years old in good health and CMV-seronegative. Each CDR3 is given without its conserved first and last residue.

V gene	J gene	CDR3 protein
TRBV30	TRBJ1-6	AWRGLSSYNSPLH
TRBV9	TRBJ1-1	ASSPLRDREAF
TRBV11-3	TRBJ1-1	ASSPGVTGAEAF
TRBV6-5	TRBJ1-1	ASSAQTGRTEAF
TRBV9	TRBJ1-5	ARPDSIGNQPQH
TRBV18	TRBJ1-1	ASSPLGGLENTEAF
TRBV9	TRBJ1-2	ASSVRSGAELGYGYT
TRBV30	TRBJ1-2	AWSLDRLNYGYT
TRBV2	TRBJ2-7	ASGRGAGAFYEQY
TRBV7-9	TRBJ1-1	ASSRRDLGNSEAF
TRBV6-6	TRBJ2-7	ASSPDGRSYEQY